This T cell receptor beta chain was sequenced for a study of long-term antiretroviral therapy in people with HIV. Study conclusions and caveats: The range of CDR3 lengths in HIV repertoires proved narrower than that found in controls.

Samples were assayed with immunoSEQ v3.0 at survey level. Generated by immunoSEQ multiplex PCR, the TCRdb table keeps only in-frame clones and is missing some. The repertoire has fewer than 20,000 clones, approximately 81% of them found once; the top ten carry 8.8%. The CDR3 length is 14 residues. Germline V gene data show CDR1 as KGHSH and CDR2 as LQKENI. V shed 6 bases and J shed 4 bases, with 15 bases lying between them. Note on this clone: Its target is not known.

The clonotype was recovered from a man in his fifties or sixties with HIV. The chain employs TRBV18 and TRBJ1-1; the D is unclear. Sequencing was performed on unsorted PBMCs, taken 0.3 years before starting antiretroviral therapy. The CDR3 reads CASSDKASGTEAFF. DNA of the CDR3: TGTGCCAGCTCTGACAAGGCTTCGGGCACTGAAGCTTTCTTT.